This T cell receptor gamma chain was captured by sequencing in a study of human gamma delta and Vdelta1 T cells. About this clone itself: This likely traces to a read error, being one base from a far larger clone.

The CDR3 runs to 17 residues. TCRdb applied CATT to the PCR reads for clone calling. Here the sample spans approximately 140 gamma-chain clones, approximately 67% being singletons. The sample consisted of Vdelta1 gamma-delta T cells from blood. This receptor was identified in a human donor in good health. The chain combines TRGV10 with TRGJP2. TRGV10 is flagged as an ORF with uncertain function. The CDR3 reads CAAWDYSIYRSDWNKTF. The CDR3 nucleotides are TGTGCTGCGTGGGATTATTCCATATACCGTAGTGATTGGAACAAGACGTTT.